The rows below give T cell receptor beta chains drawn from one sample of a study of control samples from healthy donors and cancer patients. The protocol was immunoSEQ multiplex PCR, while the TCRdb copy is restricted to in-frame clones and leaves out a portion. The sample carries 260,000 or so clones, over 75% recorded once. Specimen: PBMCs. The receptors shown here come from a woman aged 55-69 years with lung cancer. CDR3s include the opening cysteine and the closing phenylalanine or tryptophan. A D gene is named only where the DNA matches it firmly. Size is stated for part of the rows, as once, few or many counts, or as a class when the clone is expanded.

abundance: NA; v_gene: TRBV7-6; d_gene: NA; j_gene: TRBJ2-1; CDR3nt: TGTGCCAGCAGCCCCTTGGTAGCGGAGAGCTCCTACAATGAGCAGTTCTTC; CDR3aa: CASSPLVAESSYNEQFF
abundance: NA; v_gene: TRBV5-1; d_gene: NA; j_gene: TRBJ1-1; CDR3nt: TGCGCCAGCGGAACGGAGGGCGTCGACACTGAAGCTTTCTTT; CDR3aa: CASGTEGVDTEAFF
abundance: NA; v_gene: TRBV4-1; d_gene: NA; j_gene: TRBJ1-4; CDR3nt: TGCGCCAGCAGCCCTGTTACTCAGGGTTTCGAAAAACTGTTTTTT; CDR3aa: CASSPVTQGFEKLFF
abundance: NA; v_gene: TRBV30; d_gene: NA; j_gene: TRBJ1-2; CDR3nt: TGTGCCTGGGAGCCCGGCGGGCCCGCCCGTGGCTACACCTTC; CDR3aa: CAWEPGGPARGYTF
abundance: NA; v_gene: TRBV3-1/TRBV3-2; d_gene: TRBD1; j_gene: TRBJ1-1; CDR3nt: TGTGCCAGCAGCACATGGACAGGGGACACTGAAGCTTTCTTT; CDR3aa: CASSTWTGDTEAFF
abundance: NA; v_gene: TRBV4-1; d_gene: NA; j_gene: TRBJ1-4; CDR3nt: TGCGCCAGCAGCCAACCCTATGAAAAACTGTTTTTT; CDR3aa: CASSQPYEKLFF
abundance: NA; v_gene: TRBV7-9; d_gene: TRBD2; j_gene: TRBJ2-7; CDR3nt: TGTGCCAGCAGCTTAGGGGGGGGTTCGCGCGAGCAGTACTTC; CDR3aa: CASSLGGGSREQYF
abundance: NA; v_gene: TRBV6-4; d_gene: NA; j_gene: TRBJ1-1; CDR3nt: TGTGCCAGCAGTGTTAGTATGAACACTGAAGCTTTCTTT; CDR3aa: CASSVSMNTEAFF
abundance: NA; v_gene: TRBV5-1; d_gene: NA; j_gene: TRBJ2-1; CDR3nt: TGCGCCAGCAGCTCCGCGCCGGGACCCCTAAGCAATGAGCAGTTCTTC; CDR3aa: CASSSAPGPLSNEQFF
abundance: NA; v_gene: TRBV5-1; d_gene: TRBD2; j_gene: TRBJ2-7; CDR3nt: TGCGCCAGCAGCTTACGACTAGCTTCCTACGAGCAGTACTTC; CDR3aa: CASSLRLASYEQYF
abundance: NA; v_gene: TRBV11-1; d_gene: NA; j_gene: TRBJ2-1; CDR3nt: TGTGCCAGCAGCCTCGGACGGAGGATTAACAATGAGCAGTTCTTC; CDR3aa: CASSLGRRINNEQFF
abundance: NA; v_gene: TRBV9; d_gene: NA; j_gene: TRBJ1-4; CDR3nt: TGTGCCAGCAGCGTAGCAGCACAGCTGAATGAAAAACTGTTTTTT; CDR3aa: CASSVAAQLNEKLFF
abundance: NA; v_gene: TRBV24-1; d_gene: TRBD1; j_gene: TRBJ2-2; CDR3nt: TGTGCCACCAGGGGACAGGGGAACACCGGGGAGCTGTTTTTT; CDR3aa: CATRGQGNTGELFF
abundance: NA; v_gene: TRBV7-3; d_gene: TRBD2; j_gene: TRBJ2-5; CDR3nt: TGTGCCAGCAGCCCAAGTCGGGGGGGCTGGGAGACCCAGTACTTC; CDR3aa: CASSPSRGGWETQYF
abundance: few; v_gene: TRBV10-1; d_gene: NA; j_gene: TRBJ1-1; CDR3nt: TGCGCCAGCAGTGAGTCGGGGGGTGCGGCTTTCTTT; CDR3aa: CASSESGGAAFF
abundance: few; v_gene: TRBV5-4; d_gene: NA; j_gene: TRBJ2-5; CDR3nt: TGTGCCAGCAGCGATGGGATGGGAGGGGGCACCCAAGAGACCCAGTACTTC; CDR3aa: CASSDGMGGGTQETQYF
abundance: NA; v_gene: TRBV30; d_gene: NA; j_gene: TRBJ2-2; CDR3nt: TGTGCCTGGAGTGTAATAGACACGAACACCGGGGAGCTGTTTTTT; CDR3aa: CAWSVIDTNTGELFF
abundance: NA; v_gene: TRBV27; d_gene: NA; j_gene: TRBJ2-3; CDR3nt: TGTGCCAGCAGTCCCAACACAGATACGCAGTATTTT; CDR3aa: CASSPNTDTQYF
abundance: NA; v_gene: TRBV19; d_gene: TRBD1; j_gene: TRBJ1-4; CDR3nt: TGTGCCAGTAGTATATGGACAGGGGCCCGCTCGGAAAAACTGTTTTTT; CDR3aa: CASSIWTGARSEKLFF
abundance: NA; v_gene: TRBV30; d_gene: NA; j_gene: TRBJ1-4; CDR3nt: TGTGCCTGGAATAGGGTTACTAATGAAAAACTGTTTTTT; CDR3aa: CAWNRVTNEKLFF
abundance: NA; v_gene: TRBV28; d_gene: TRBD1; j_gene: TRBJ2-7; CDR3nt: TGTGCCAGCAGTTCACCGGGACAGGGTGACGAGCAGTACTTC; CDR3aa: CASSSPGQGDEQYF
abundance: NA; v_gene: TRBV7-9; d_gene: NA; j_gene: TRBJ1-1; CDR3nt: TGTGCCAGCAGTTGGCCGGGACTGAGCACTGAAGCTTTCTTT; CDR3aa: CASSWPGLSTEAFF
abundance: NA; v_gene: TRBV19; d_gene: NA; j_gene: TRBJ1-5; CDR3nt: TGTGCCAGTAAGGCAGGAGATTATAGCAATCAGCCCCAGCATTTT; CDR3aa: CASKAGDYSNQPQHF
abundance: few; v_gene: TRBV18; d_gene: TRBD1; j_gene: TRBJ2-4; CDR3nt: TGTGCCAGCTCTGAGGGACAGGGGACGGGCATTCAGTACTTC; CDR3aa: CASSEGQGTGIQYF
abundance: NA; v_gene: TRBV29-1; d_gene: NA; j_gene: TRBJ1-2; CDR3nt: TGCAGCGCCCCCGGGCAGGCGGGGAACTACACCTTC; CDR3aa: CSAPGQAGNYTF
abundance: NA; v_gene: TRBV5-1; d_gene: TRBD2; j_gene: TRBJ2-2; CDR3nt: TGCGCCAGCAGCTTGGGGACGACTAGCAGAGGCACCGGGGAGCTGTTTTTT; CDR3aa: CASSLGTTSRGTGELFF
abundance: once; v_gene: TRBV3-1/TRBV3-2; d_gene: NA; j_gene: TRBJ1-1; CDR3nt: TGTGCCAGCAGCGTTCTTCCCGGGGCCAGGGTAGGGACTGAAGCTTTCTTT; CDR3aa: CASSVLPGARVGTEAFF
abundance: NA; v_gene: TRBV12-3/TRBV12-4; d_gene: NA; j_gene: TRBJ1-1; CDR3nt: TGTGCCAGCAGTTTAGCTGGCACTGAAGCTTTCTTT; CDR3aa: CASSLAGTEAFF
abundance: NA; v_gene: TRBV19; d_gene: TRBD1; j_gene: TRBJ1-2; CDR3nt: TGTGCCAGTAGAGTACAGGGGGCTAGCTATGGCTACACCTTC; CDR3aa: CASRVQGASYGYTF
abundance: NA; v_gene: TRBV5-1; d_gene: NA; j_gene: TRBJ1-1; CDR3nt: TGCGCCAGCAGCTTGGTTGCCGCTTCAAACACTGAAGCTTTCTTT; CDR3aa: CASSLVAASNTEAFF
abundance: NA; v_gene: TRBV3-1/TRBV3-2; d_gene: TRBD2; j_gene: TRBJ2-3; CDR3nt: TGTGCCAGCAGCCAATGGACTAGCAGCCACACAGATACGCAGTATTTT; CDR3aa: CASSQWTSSHTDTQYF
abundance: NA; v_gene: TRBV11-3; d_gene: NA; j_gene: TRBJ2-3; CDR3nt: TGTGCCAGCAGCCGCCGACAGGGACTCACAGATACGCAGTATTTT; CDR3aa: CASSRRQGLTDTQYF
abundance: NA; v_gene: TRBV18; d_gene: TRBD1; j_gene: TRBJ1-6; CDR3nt: TGTGCCAGCTCCCCACAGGGGGCCCTCAATTCACCCCTCCACTTT; CDR3aa: CASSPQGALNSPLHF
abundance: NA; v_gene: TRBV2; d_gene: TRBD2; j_gene: TRBJ2-7; CDR3nt: TGTGCCAGCAGTGCGCACGGGAGGGGGGCCGAGCAGTACTTC; CDR3aa: CASSAHGRGAEQYF
abundance: NA; v_gene: TRBV20-1; d_gene: NA; j_gene: TRBJ2-7; CDR3nt: TGCAGTGCTACGGGGCCCTACGAGCAGTACTTC; CDR3aa: CSATGPYEQYF
abundance: few; v_gene: TRBV15; d_gene: NA; j_gene: TRBJ2-1; CDR3nt: TGTGCCACCAGCAGAGATAGGACAAAGCAGTTCTTC; CDR3aa: CATSRDRTKQFF
abundance: few; v_gene: TRBV5-4; d_gene: TRBD2; j_gene: TRBJ2-7; CDR3nt: TGTGCCAGCAGCTCCCTGACTAGCGGGGTAGCCTACGAGCAGTACTTC; CDR3aa: CASSSLTSGVAYEQYF
abundance: NA; v_gene: TRBV3-1/TRBV3-2; d_gene: NA; j_gene: TRBJ2-4; CDR3nt: TGTGCCAGCAGCGAACTCTCGGGGGCAAACATTCAGTACTTC; CDR3aa: CASSELSGANIQYF
abundance: once; v_gene: TRBV4-1; d_gene: NA; j_gene: TRBJ2-3; CDR3nt: TGCGCCAGCAGCCGCGGACGGGCAGATACGCAGTATTTT; CDR3aa: CASSRGRADTQYF
abundance: few; v_gene: TRBV2; d_gene: TRBD1; j_gene: TRBJ1-2; CDR3nt: TGTGCCAGCAGTCTAGAACAGGGGCTTGTCGATGGCTACACCTTC; CDR3aa: CASSLEQGLVDGYTF
abundance: NA; v_gene: TRBV27; d_gene: TRBD1; j_gene: TRBJ1-2; CDR3nt: TGTGCCAGCAGTTTATTGGCCGGGACAGGGGACCTCTGGGGCTACACCTTC; CDR3aa: CASSLLAGTGDLWGYTF
abundance: NA; v_gene: TRBV2; d_gene: NA; j_gene: TRBJ2-5; CDR3nt: TGTGCCAGCAGTGGGGAGCGCCAAGAGACCCAGTACTTC; CDR3aa: CASSGERQETQYF
abundance: NA; v_gene: TRBV7-9; d_gene: NA; j_gene: TRBJ1-1; CDR3nt: TGTGCCAGCAGCTTAGTTGGTGGAGCCCGAGGGTCTGAAGCTTTCTTT; CDR3aa: CASSLVGGARGSEAFF
abundance: NA; v_gene: TRBV6-6; d_gene: NA; j_gene: TRBJ2-7; CDR3nt: TGTGCCAGCAGTTACGTAGCGGAGGAGCAGTACTTC; CDR3aa: CASSYVAEEQYF
abundance: NA; v_gene: TRBV19; d_gene: NA; j_gene: TRBJ1-5; CDR3nt: TGTGCCAGTACCCTAGGGGTCAATAGCAATCAGCCCCAGCATTTT; CDR3aa: CASTLGVNSNQPQHF
abundance: NA; v_gene: TRBV7-6; d_gene: NA; j_gene: TRBJ2-2; CDR3nt: TGTGCCAGCAGCTTAGCGCGCCAGGGGTCCGGGGAGCTGTTTTTT; CDR3aa: CASSLARQGSGELFF
abundance: NA; v_gene: TRBV12-3/TRBV12-4; d_gene: NA; j_gene: TRBJ1-5; CDR3nt: TGTGCCAGCAGTTTAACCACCAATCAGCCCCAGCATTTT; CDR3aa: CASSLTTNQPQHF
abundance: NA; v_gene: TRBV6-5; d_gene: NA; j_gene: TRBJ2-7; CDR3nt: TGTGCCAGCAGTACCCGGGGAGGAATAGACGAGCAGTACTTC; CDR3aa: CASSTRGGIDEQYF
abundance: NA; v_gene: TRBV3-1/TRBV3-2; d_gene: NA; j_gene: TRBJ2-5; CDR3nt: TGTGCCAGCAGCCAACGACCGGGACGCTGGTACTTC; CDR3aa: CASSQRPGRWYF
abundance: once; v_gene: TRBV27; d_gene: NA; j_gene: TRBJ1-3; CDR3nt: TGTGCCAGCAGTCCGTCGGGCCTATACTCTGGAAACACCATATATTTT; CDR3aa: CASSPSGLYSGNTIYF